Listed here are 29 T cell receptor beta chains from one sample, sequenced in a study of CD8+ T cells in alopecia areata. Treatment indicated: oral pan-JAK inhibitor, 5-10 mg twice daily. TCR sequencing used cDNA made by reverse transcription of extracted RNA. The protocol was immunoSEQ multiplex PCR, while the TCRdb copy is restricted to in-frame clones and leaves out a portion. Among fewer than 200,000 clones, under 60% were seen once, and the ten largest hold around 12%. The input for sequencing was CD8+ T cells sorted from blood, taken at week 24, from a patient treated with tofacitinib. Receptors originate from a human donor with alopecia areata.

The gene calls are TRBV12-5 and TRBJ1-5, with D unclear. Trimming took off 3 bases at V and 5 bases at J, with 11 bases between the two ends. Germline CDR1 and CDR2: LGHNT and FRNRAP. The CDR3 sequence is 14 residues long. The CDR3 region has the DNA TGTGCTAGTGGTTTAGGGTACGGAGATCAGCCCCAGCATTTT. Its translation: CASGLGYGDQPQHF.

The chain joins TRBV25-1 to TRBJ1-2; maybe TRBD1 (6 bases). CDR1 MGHDK and CDR2 SYGVNS come from the germline V gene. V gave up 4 bases and J gave up 4 bases, with 10 bases separating them. The CDR3 is made up of 13 amino acids. The CDR3 DNA is TGTGCCAGCAGTGGCCAAGGGGGCTATGGCTACACCTTC. Translated: CASSGQGGYGYTF.

V and J are TRBV29-1 and TRBJ2-7; 8 positions match TRBD1. The CDR3 has 13 amino acids. Trimming cost V 6 bases and J 5 bases; bases outside gene matches: 9. Per the germline V gene, CDR1 is SQVTM and CDR2 is ANQGSEA. CDR3 protein: CSVGGQDRDEQYF. DNA for the CDR3: TGCAGCGTGGGGGGACAGGACAGAGACGAGCAGTACTTC.

The chain combines TRBV25-1 with TRBJ2-7; D is undetermined. The CDR3 has 12 residues. V was shortened by 2 bases and J by 6 bases, with 8 bases between the two germline ends. Per the germline V gene, CDR1 is MGHDK and CDR2 is SYGVNS. The CDR3 nucleotides are TGTGCCAGCAGTGAAGCAGGTACCGAGCAGTACTTC. Encoded protein: CASSEAGTEQYF.

There are a few counts of this clone. The V call is TRBV28, the J call TRBJ2-5; the match to TRBD2 covers 7 bases. The CDR3 length is 13 residues. After removal of 5 bases from V and 5 bases from J, the junction contained 5 bases not matched to a gene. Germline-derived CDR1 and CDR2 are MDHEN and SYDVKM. CDR3 DNA sequence: TGTGCCAGCAGTGGGGGGGATCTGGAGACCCAGTACTTC. Protein product: CASSGGDLETQYF. The variable domain in full, completed from reference TRBV28 and TRBJ2-5, reads DVKVTQSSRYLVKRTGEKVFLECVQDMDHENMFWYRQDPGLGLRLIYFSYDVKMKEKGDIPEGYSVSREKKERFSLILESASTNQTSMYLCASSGGDLETQYFGPGTRLLVL.

The chain recombines TRBV2 with TRBJ2-1; D is ambiguous. With 9 bases removed from V and 0 bases from J, the gap between germline ends came to 9 bases. The CDR3 runs to 13 residues. Germline-derived CDR1 and CDR2 are SNHLY and FYNNEI. DNA for the CDR3: TGTGCCAGTTCCCGGAGCTCCTACAATGAGCAGTTCTTC. Translation gives CASSRSSYNEQFF.

This sequence joins TRBV15 and TRBJ2-7, with a tentative D call TRBD2 (6 bases). The V end lost 3 bases, the J end lost 1 base, and 10 bases lay between the germline ends. The CDR3 covers 14 residues. Germline assignment: CDR1 LNHNV and CDR2 YYDKDF (reference sequence). This CDR3 is CATSSDRGSYEQYF. The CDR3 DNA is TGTGCCACCAGCAGCGACCGGGGGTCCTACGAGCAGTACTTC.

The chain combines TRBV7-9 with TRBJ1-4, with a weak D call TRBD1 (5 bases). V gave up 5 bases and J gave up 8 bases, with 15 bases separating them. CDR1 and CDR2 (germline): SEHNR, FQNEAQ (reference sequence). The CDR3 has 14 amino acids. The CDR3 loop reads CASSIRQLEEKLFF. DNA for the CDR3: TGTGCCAGCAGCATCCGACAGTTGGAGGAAAAACTGTTTTTT.

This clone showed up just once. The chain employs TRBV9 and TRBJ2-5, with 8 positions matching TRBD2. The CDR3 covers 14 residues. V gave up 3 bases and J gave up 6 bases; unmatched junction bases: 7. Germline V gene data show CDR1 as SGDLS and CDR2 as YYNGEE. CDR3 bases: TGTGCCAGCAGCGCAAGTGGGACTAGAAAGACCCAGTACTTC. This encodes CASSASGTRKTQYF. The entire variable domain, with the rest obtained from reference TRBV9 and TRBJ2-5, is as follows: DSGVTQTPKHLITATGQRVTLRCSPRSGDLSVYWYQQSLDQGLQFLIQYYNGEERAKGNILERFSAQQFPDLHSELNLSSLELGDSALYFCASSASGTRKTQYFGPGTRLLVL.

In this sample, this clone turned up a few times. This sequence joins TRBV5-1 and TRBJ1-1; no clear D. The V gene's germline CDR1 is SGHRS and CDR2 YFSETQ. This CDR3 contains 12 residues. The ends were cut back, 2 bases at V and 6 bases at J, with 8 bases in the middle. CDR3 sequence: CASSFDGAEAFF. In DNA form, the CDR3 reads TGCGCCAGCAGCTTCGACGGGGCTGAAGCTTTCTTT.

A few counts support this clone. The genes are TRBV19 and TRBJ1-5; unclear D gene. CDR1 is LNHDA and CDR2 is SQIVND in the germline V gene (reference sequence). This CDR3 contains 12 residues. V shed 5 bases and J shed 2 bases, with 4 bases lying between them. CDR3 protein: CASSLGNQPQHF. The CDR3 nucleotides are TGTGCCAGTAGTTTAGGCAATCAGCCCCAGCATTTT.

In nucleotides, the CDR3 is TGTGCCAGCAGCCAAGGACAGGGTTACGAGCAGTACTTC. This gives the protein CASSQGQGYEQYF. The genes are TRBV13 and TRBJ2-7; TRBD1 matches 8 bases. CDR1 PRHDT and CDR2 FYEKMQ come from the germline V gene (reference sequence). The CDR3 totals 13 residues. Germline trimming cut 5 bases from V and 4 bases from J; bases unmatched to any gene: 4.

This chain uses TRBV6-5 with TRBJ2-3; 8 nucleotides agree with TRBD2. Germline values: CDR1 MNHEY, CDR2 SVGAGI. The CDR3 extends over 13 amino acids. Trimming took 5 bases from V and 8 from J; bases not matched to a gene: 6. CDR3 in DNA: TGTGCCAGCAGTAGACTAGCGCAGGGTACGCAGTATTTT. Translation gives CASSRLAQGTQYF.

The gene calls are TRBV30 and TRBJ2-7; D unresolved. V was shortened by 3 bases and J by 0 bases, with 9 bases between the two germline ends. Germline-derived CDR1 and CDR2 are GTSNPN and SVGIG (reference sequence). The length of the CDR3 is 13 residues. The CDR3 sequence is CAWRAASSYEQYF. The CDR3 nucleotides are TGTGCCTGGAGGGCCGCTAGCTCCTACGAGCAGTACTTC.

The chain uses TRBV6-5 and TRBJ1-1; the D gene is possibly TRBD1 (6 bases). V was pared by 5 bases and J by 3 bases, with 13 bases between. This CDR3 has 14 residues. Germline V lookup: CDR1 MNHEY, CDR2 SVGAGI. The CDR3 protein is CASSGRQVHTEAFF. The CDR3 region has the DNA TGTGCCAGCAGTGGTCGACAGGTTCACACTGAAGCTTTCTTT.

This chain connects TRBV4-1 to TRBJ2-5; a weak D match, TRBD2 (7 bases). The germline gives CDR1 MGHRA, CDR2 YSYEKL. V was cut by 3 bases and J by 1 base, with 24 bases left in between. The CDR3 spans 19 residues. CDR3 residues: CASSHRGGGRSEIQETQYF. The CDR3 region has the DNA TGCGCCAGCAGCCACCGGGGAGGGGGGAGAAGCGAAATCCAAGAGACCCAGTACTTC.

This chain uses TRBV7-9 with TRBJ1-2; D is perhaps TRBD1 (6 bases). The V end lost 7 bases, the J end lost 4 bases, and 13 bases lay between the germline ends. CDR1 and CDR2 from the germline V gene are SEHNR and FQNEAQ (reference sequence). This CDR3 spans 13 amino acids. CDR3 sequence reads: CASTGAGIYGYTF. The CDR3 nucleotides read TGTGCCAGCACAGGGGCGGGCATCTATGGCTACACCTTC. Supplemented by reference TRBV7-9 and TRBJ1-2, the full variable domain reads DTGVSQNPRHKITKRGQNVTFRCDPISEHNRLYWYRQTLGQGPEFLTYFQNEAQLEKSRLLSDRFSAERPKGSFSTLEIQRTEQGDSAMYLCASTGAGIYGYTFGSGTRLTVV.

This clone was seen just once. The chain couples TRBV13 to TRBJ1-5; no clear D gene. V gave up 0 bases and J gave up 6 bases, with 6 bases separating them. Germline V gene lookup returns CDR1 PRHDT and CDR2 FYEKMQ (reference sequence). CDR3 size: 13 residues. CDR3 sequence: CASSLGGSQPQHF. The CDR3 region has the DNA TGTGCCAGCAGCTTAGGGGGTAGTCAGCCCCAGCATTTT. Variable domain in full (rest from reference TRBV13 and TRBJ1-5): AAGVIQSPRHLIKEKRETATLKCYPIPRHDTVYWYQQGPGQDPQFLISFYEKMQSDKGSIPDRFSAQQFSDYHSELNMSSLELGDSALYFCASSLGGSQPQHFGDGTRLSIL.

The J gene is TRBJ2-5, the V gene TRBV6-5, with a possible D match to TRBD2 (5 bases). The CDR3 spans 16 residues. The V and J ends lost 2 bases and 4 bases respectively, with 17 bases between them. The germline gives CDR1 MNHEY, CDR2 SVGAGI. In DNA, the CDR3 is TGTGCCAGCAGTTACAGTAGTTTGAGGGTGGGAGAGACCCAGTACTTC. Amino acids: CASSYSSLRVGETQYF.

V usage is TRBV4-1 and J usage is TRBJ1-5; D may be TRBD1 (6 bases). The CDR3 extends over 15 amino acids. Trimming left V 2 bases short and J 2 bases short, with 10 bases between. Germline V gene lookup returns CDR1 MGHRA and CDR2 YSYEKL. In DNA, the CDR3 is TGCGCCAGCAGCCAAAGTTCAGGGGGCAATCAGCCCCAGCATTTT. Amino acids: CASSQSSGGNQPQHF.

The CDR3 sequence is CSVDGLAGDLGEEQFF. The DNA for the CDR3 is TGCAGCGTTGATGGGCTAGCGGGGGACCTGGGTGAGGAGCAGTTCTTC. The rearrangement uses TRBV29-1 and TRBJ2-1; 10 nucleotides line up with TRBD2. The CDR3 covers 16 residues. V was pared by 3 bases and J by 10 bases, with 15 bases of the junction left unmatched. The V gene's germline CDR1 is SQVTM and CDR2 ANQGSEA.

Concerning this clone: Other DNA sequences in this sample translate to the same CDR3. The gene calls are TRBV27 and TRBJ2-3; no definite D call. The CDR3 runs to 11 residues. Trimming cost V 3 bases and J 5 bases, with 3 bases left between them. CDR1 is MNHEY, CDR2 SMNVEV, per germline (reference sequence). CDR3 sequence reads: CASSLGDTQYF. In nucleotides, the CDR3 is TGTGCCAGCAGTTTGGGAGATACGCAGTATTTT.

This clone has just a few counts. V usage is TRBV14 and J usage is TRBJ1-6; the D gene is possibly TRBD1 (5 bases). Trimming stripped 0 bases from V and 4 bases from J, with 16 bases between. This CDR3 has 18 amino acids. Germline V gene sequence: CDR1 SGHDN, CDR2 FVKESK. CDR3 bases: TGTGCCAGCAGCCAAGATATGGGTGTGGGGGTTTATAATTCACCCCTCCACTTT. This sequence encodes CASSQDMGVGVYNSPLHF.

The chain links TRBV5-1 to TRBJ2-1; D gene uncertain. The CDR3 contains 14 residues. With 1 base removed from V and 3 bases from J, the gap between germline ends came to 8 bases. Germline CDR1 is SGHRS and CDR2 is YFSETQ. This CDR3 reads CASSLRQSYNEQFF. For the CDR3, the DNA is TGCGCCAGCAGCTTGAGGCAGAGCTACAATGAGCAGTTCTTC.

V is TRBV5-6 and J is TRBJ1-5; 8 bases line up with TRBD1. Germline loops: CDR1 SGHDT, CDR2 YYEEEE. The CDR3 is made up of 16 amino acids. Trimming at V came to 0 bases and at J to 1 base, leaving 3 bases not matched to a gene. The CDR3 region is CASSLATGASNQPQHF. CDR3 in DNA: TGTGCCAGCAGCTTGGCGACAGGGGCGAGCAATCAGCCCCAGCATTTT.

This clone was seen only a few times. The V gene is TRBV2, the J gene TRBJ2-7; no firm D call. From germline, CDR1 is SNHLY and CDR2 FYNNEI. The CDR3 contains 12 residues. The V and J ends lost 8 bases and 3 bases respectively, with 11 bases between them. CDR3 in amino acids: CASVGRVYEQYF. As DNA, the CDR3 is TGTGCCAGCGTAGGTAGGGTCTACGAGCAGTACTTC.

The chain is built from TRBV5-6 and TRBJ1-1, with D unresolved. This CDR3 region has 13 residues. V lost 2 bases and J 1 base, leaving 6 bases between the germline ends. Germline assignment: CDR1 SGHDT and CDR2 YYEEEE. The CDR3 spells CASSFGQNTEAFF. The CDR3 bases are TGTGCCAGCAGCTTTGGTCAGAACACTGAAGCTTTCTTT.

This clone has just one count. This chain uses TRBV5-6 with TRBJ2-5; no firm D call. This CDR3 is built from 14 residues. Germline-derived CDR1 and CDR2 are SGHDT and YYEEEE. V gave up 4 bases and J gave up 5 bases, with 15 bases separating them. In nucleotides, the CDR3 is TGTGCCAGCAGCCCAACCGGCCCACAGGAGACCCAGTACTTC. Protein sequence: CASSPTGPQETQYF.

This clone was seen more than once but under ten times. The rearrangement links TRBV30 to TRBJ2-1, with D possibly being TRBD1 or TRBD2 (5 bases each). Germline values: CDR1 GTSNPN, CDR2 SVGIG (reference sequence). Trimming removed 0 bases at V and 7 bases at J, with 10 bases between. CDR3 length equals 13 residues. The CDR3, as DNA: TGTGCCTGGAGTGTAAGTTGGGGGAATGAGCAGTTCTTC. Its protein product is CAWSVSWGNEQFF.